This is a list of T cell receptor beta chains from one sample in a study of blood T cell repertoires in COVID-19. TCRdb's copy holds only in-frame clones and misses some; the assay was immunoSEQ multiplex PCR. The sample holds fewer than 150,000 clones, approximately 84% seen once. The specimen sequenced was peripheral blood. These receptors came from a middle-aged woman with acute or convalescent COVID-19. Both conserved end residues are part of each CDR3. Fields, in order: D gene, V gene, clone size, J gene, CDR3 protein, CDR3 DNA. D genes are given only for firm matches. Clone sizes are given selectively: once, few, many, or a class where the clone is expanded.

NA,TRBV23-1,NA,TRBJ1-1,CASSQSLRGCATEAFF,TGCGCCAGCAGTCAATCTTTGCGGGGGTGTGCCACTGAAGCTTTCTTT
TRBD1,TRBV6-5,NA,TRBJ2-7,CASSYEGQGSEQYF,TGTGCCAGCAGTTATGAGGGACAGGGGAGCGAGCAGTACTTC
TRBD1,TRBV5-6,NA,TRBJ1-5,CASSDSGQGEGPQHF,TGTGCCAGCAGCGATTCGGGACAGGGGGAGGGGCCCCAGCATTTT
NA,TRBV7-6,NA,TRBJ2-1,CASSPSFGYNEQFF,TGTGCCAGCAGCCCCTCATTCGGGTACAATGAGCAGTTCTTC
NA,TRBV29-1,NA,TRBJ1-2,CSVEEWQGYGYTF,TGCAGCGTTGAAGAGTGGCAGGGCTATGGCTACACCTTC
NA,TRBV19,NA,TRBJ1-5,CASSIVFNQPQHF,TGTGCCAGTAGTATAGTATTCAATCAGCCCCAGCATTTT
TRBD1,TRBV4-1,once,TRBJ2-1,CASSGTGSSYNEQFF,TGCGCCAGCAGCGGGACAGGGAGCTCCTACAATGAGCAGTTCTTC
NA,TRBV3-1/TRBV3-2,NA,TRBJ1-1,CASSQGNRVAEAFF,TGTGCCAGCAGCCAAGGAAACAGGGTTGCTGAAGCTTTCTTT
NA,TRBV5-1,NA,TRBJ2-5,CASSFGTTGTQYF,TGCGCCAGCAGCTTCGGGACGACAGGGACCCAGTACTTC
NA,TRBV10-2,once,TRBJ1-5,CASTDRGGSNQPQHF,TGCGCCAGCACCGACCGGGGGGGTAGCAATCAGCCCCAGCATTTT
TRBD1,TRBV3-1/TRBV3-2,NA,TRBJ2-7,CASSQEWTGYYEQYF,TGTGCCAGCAGCCAAGAATGGACAGGCTACTACGAGCAGTACTTC
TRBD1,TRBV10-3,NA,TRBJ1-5,CATGALGQDSNQPQHF,TGTGCGACCGGGGCTTTGGGACAGGATAGCAATCAGCCCCAGCATTTT
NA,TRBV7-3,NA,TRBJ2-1,CASSFNSGNEQFF,TGTGCCAGCAGCTTTAATTCCGGCAATGAGCAGTTCTTC
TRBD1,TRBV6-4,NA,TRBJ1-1,CASETGRGAFF,TGTGCCAGCGAGACAGGGAGAGGCGCTTTCTTT
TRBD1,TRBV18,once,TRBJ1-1,CASSADRGNTEAFF,TGTGCCAGCTCAGCGGACAGGGGGAACACTGAAGCTTTCTTT
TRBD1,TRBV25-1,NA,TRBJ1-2,CASSDPTGGEFGYTF,TGTGCCAGCAGTGACCCAACAGGGGGCGAATTTGGCTACACCTTC
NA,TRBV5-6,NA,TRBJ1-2,CASRPRGANYGYTF,TGTGCCAGCCGACCTCGGGGAGCTAACTATGGCTACACCTTC
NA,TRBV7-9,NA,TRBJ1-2,CASSLNPTANYGYTF,TGTGCCAGCAGTTTAAACCCGACAGCAAACTATGGCTACACCTTC
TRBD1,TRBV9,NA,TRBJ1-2,CASSALDRGKDGYTF,TGTGCCAGCAGCGCCTTGGACAGGGGAAAGGATGGCTACACCTTC
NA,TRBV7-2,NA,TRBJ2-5,CASSPHWRQETQYF,TGTGCCAGCAGCCCCCACTGGAGGCAAGAGACCCAGTACTTC
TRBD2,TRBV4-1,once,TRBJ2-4,CASSLPSGGPKNIQYF,TGCGCCAGCAGCCTCCCTAGCGGGGGCCCAAAAAACATTCAGTACTTC
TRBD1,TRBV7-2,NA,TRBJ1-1,CASSWRTGSGTEAFF,TGTGCCAGCAGCTGGAGGACAGGGTCGGGCACTGAAGCTTTCTTT
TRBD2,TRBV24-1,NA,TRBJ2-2,CATSPAGTSDAGELFF,TGTGCCACCAGTCCGGCCGGGACTAGCGACGCCGGGGAGCTGTTTTTT
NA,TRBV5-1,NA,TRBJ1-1,CASSLQGGTEAFF,TGCGCCAGCAGCTTGCAAGGGGGCACTGAAGCTTTCTTT
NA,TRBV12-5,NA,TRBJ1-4,CASGLGGAANEKLFF,TGTGCTAGTGGTCTTGGGGGGGCTGCTAATGAAAAACTGTTTTTT
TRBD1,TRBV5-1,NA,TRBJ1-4,CASTGATTNEKLFF,TGCGCCAGTACAGGGGCAACAACTAATGAAAAACTGTTTTTT
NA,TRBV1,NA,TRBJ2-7,CTSTRGTSGYEQYF,TGCACCAGCACAAGGGGGACTAGCGGGTACGAGCAGTACTTC
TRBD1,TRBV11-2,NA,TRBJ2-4,CASSFQDRRNIQYF,TGTGCCAGCAGCTTCCAGGACAGGAGAAACATTCAGTACTTC
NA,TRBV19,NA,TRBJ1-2,CASSSPGGRQGYTF,TGTGCCAGTAGTTCCCCGGGGGGTCGGCAGGGCTACACCTTC
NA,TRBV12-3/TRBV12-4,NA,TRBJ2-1,CASSPTNYNEQFF,TGTGCCAGCAGTCCGACAAACTACAATGAGCAGTTCTTC
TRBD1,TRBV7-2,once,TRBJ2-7,CASSPWTGPSYEQYF,TGTGCCAGCAGCCCTTGGACAGGTCCCTCCTACGAGCAGTACTTC
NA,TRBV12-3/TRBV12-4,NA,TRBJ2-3,CASSFGVVGTQYF,TGTGCCAGCAGTTTCGGGGTAGTCGGTACGCAGTATTTT
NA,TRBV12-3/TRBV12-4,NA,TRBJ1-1,CASSSRDTEAFF,TGTGCCAGCAGTTCTCGGGACACTGAAGCTTTCTTT
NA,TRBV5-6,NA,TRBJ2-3,CASSLADRDTQYF,TGTGCCAGCAGCTTGGCGGACAGAGATACGCAGTATTTT
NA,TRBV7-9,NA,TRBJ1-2,CASSFEQGSGYTF,TGTGCCAGCAGCTTCGAGCAGGGTTCTGGCTACACCTTC
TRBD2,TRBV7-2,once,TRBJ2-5,CASSGGATETQYF,TGTGCCAGTAGCGGGGGGGCCACGGAGACCCAGTACTTC
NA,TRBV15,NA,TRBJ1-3,CATSRYRDMSSGNTIYF,TGTGCCACCAGCCGCTACCGGGACATGAGCTCTGGAAACACCATATATTTT
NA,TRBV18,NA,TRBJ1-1,CASSPFLKGRTEAFF,TGTGCCAGCTCACCATTTTTGAAGGGGCGGACTGAAGCTTTCTTT